This TCR beta chain was recorded in a study of blood T cell repertoires in COVID-19. The data were produced by immunoSEQ multiplex PCR, yet TCRdb's version contains in-frame clones alone and is incomplete. The repertoire holds almost 400,000 clones, with around 87% as singletons. V was pared by 5 bases and J by 4 bases, with 11 bases between. The CDR3 covers 14 residues. Germline assignment: CDR1 SEHNR and CDR2 FQNEAQ (reference sequence). The V gene is TRBV7-9, the J gene TRBJ1-4; D might be TRBD1 (6 bases). Sequenced input: PBMCs or T cells enriched from blood (not recorded which). The receptor was derived from a woman in her 30s with acute COVID-19. CDR3 bases: TGTGCCAGCAGCCGTGAGGACAGTAATGAAAAACTGTTTTTT. Translation: CASSREDSNEKLFF.